This TCR beta chain was profiled in a study of blood T cell repertoires in COVID-19. As handled by the study authors: Scientists estimated how many nucleated cells there were by amplifying reference gene primers. The protocol was immunoSEQ multiplex PCR, while the TCRdb copy is restricted to in-frame clones and leaves out a portion. The V and J calls and clone size come from that table; D and trimming were worked out from the DNA. The table lists roughly 380,000 clones, around 84% of them singletons, with 3% to 4% in the top ten. The CDR3 runs to 14 residues. Germline CDR1 is SGHKS and CDR2 is YYEKEE (reference sequence). Trimming took 7 bases from V and 3 from J, leaving 17 bases between them.

Source material: peripheral blood. This clonotype was obtained from a woman between 18 and 29 years old with acute or convalescent COVID-19. This chain links TRBV5-5 with TRBJ2-7; D perhaps matches TRBD1 (6 bases). CDR3 in amino acids: CASSPFGQNYEQYF. The CDR3 DNA follows: TGTGCCAGCTCCCCTTTCGGACAGAACTACGAGCAGTACTTC.